This T cell receptor (beta chain) originates from a study of blood T cell repertoires in COVID-19. About the study: The United States, Italy and Spain supplied acute and convalescent COVID-19 samples. T cells, B-cell-depleted T cells, or PBMCs provided the cDNA or gDNA that served as material.

Original processing notes: Amplification from reference gene primers served as the basis for estimated nucleated cell counts. The data were produced by immunoSEQ multiplex PCR, yet TCRdb's version contains in-frame clones alone and is incomplete. V and J calls and clone size come straight from that table; D and trimming were deduced from the DNA. The repertoire holds about 100,000 clones, more than 85% seen once, with approximately 7.3% in the top ten. V dropped 6 bases and J dropped 0 bases, with 10 bases sitting between them. This CDR3 is built from 14 residues. CDR1 is SGHAT and CDR2 is FQDESV in the germline V gene (reference sequence).

Sequenced input: peripheral blood. The chain uses TRBV11-1 and TRBJ2-3; D not resolved. The clonotype comes from a man aged 30 to 39 in a cohort sampled during active COVID-19. In DNA, the CDR3 is TGTGCCAGCAGATCCGGGTCTAGCACAGATACGCAGTATTTT. Translated, it gives CASRSGSSTDTQYF.